The sequence of this T cell receptor beta chain was determined in a study of blood T cell repertoires in COVID-19. Sequencing used immunoSEQ multiplex PCR; TCRdb keeps in-frame clones, though not all of them. The repertoire includes some 250,000 clones, over 80% of them detected once, and around 30% sits in the top ten. The germline V gene has CDR1 DFQATT and CDR2 SNEGSKA (reference sequence). The CDR3 totals 17 residues. Trimming at V came to 3 bases and at J to 1 base, leaving 12 bases not matched to a gene. This clonotype originated in a man aged 35 to 55 with acute or convalescent COVID-19. The sequenced sample consisted of peripheral blood. The gene calls are TRBV20-1 and TRBJ1-5, with 7 bases lining up with TRBD1. The CDR3 DNA reads as TGCAGTGCTAGTAATATTTGGGACAGAAAGAGCAATCAGCCCCAGCATTTT. Translation: CSASNIWDRKSNQPQHF.